The rows below give T cell receptor beta chains drawn from one sample of a study of blood T cells in healthy people across ages. TCRdb recomputed calls from the 5' RACE reads with MiXCR, one row per CDR3 protein. The table shows more than 600,000 distinct CDR3 sequences, with roughly 25% occurring only once. These same data were also listed under a study on T cells of mothers and their children.

Sequencing was carried out using blood. The receptors were sampled from a boy between 5 and 17 years old in good health. CDR3s include the opening cysteine and the closing phenylalanine or tryptophan. The D gene is left open where the match is weak. Not all rows give a size; the values are once, few, many and, for expanded clones, a class.

cdr3_nt,cdr3_aa,v_call,j_call,d_call,clone_size
TGTGCCAGCAGGCCTCAGGGAAATGAGCAGTTCTTC,CASRPQGNEQFF,TRBV12-3/TRBV12-4,TRBJ2-1,.,few
TGTGCCAGCAGCCTGCCGGGGACAGGGGGCACCTTC,CASSLPGTGGTF,TRBV12-3/TRBV12-4,TRBJ1-2,TRBD1,few
TGCAGTGCTAGTCTCGGGGGAGCGGGGGGGCAATTGGAGACCCAGTACTTC,CSASLGGAGGQLETQYF,TRBV20-1,TRBJ2-5,TRBD2,.
TGTGCCAGCAGCCAAGATGGTGGGGGCGAAGCTTTCTTT,CASSQDGGGEAFF,TRBV3-1,TRBJ1-1,.,few
TGTGCCAGCAACGAATTATCGAGGGCAGGGGGGTACAATGAGCAGTTCTTC,CASNELSRAGGYNEQFF,TRBV6-2/TRBV6-3,TRBJ2-1,.,.
TGTGCCAGCAGCTTAGATCTGCCCTCCTCTGGGGCCAACGTCCTGACTTTC,CASSLDLPSSGANVLTF,TRBV11-2,TRBJ2-6,.,few
TGTGCCAGCACCAAAGGAGAGGACTACGAGCAGTACTTC,CASTKGEDYEQYF,TRBV28,TRBJ2-7,.,.
TGCGCCAGCAGCGGGACGGGAGCAGTTGAAGCTTTCTTT,CASSGTGAVEAFF,TRBV4-3,TRBJ1-1,.,.
TGCGCCAGCAGCCATGATGGGTTTGGGGTCGGTTTGAACACTGAAGCTTTCTTT,CASSHDGFGVGLNTEAFF,TRBV4-3,TRBJ1-1,.,.
TGCAGCGTTGGTTCCTCAGCCGAAACCTACGAGCAGTACTTC,CSVGSSAETYEQYF,TRBV29-1,TRBJ2-7,.,few
TGTGCCGGCTTGACAGGATCTTTCTACGAGCAGTACTTC,CAGLTGSFYEQYF,TRBV12-3/TRBV12-4,TRBJ2-7,.,.
TGTGCCAGCGGGGACACAGGTCGGGAGACCCAGTACTTC,CASGDTGRETQYF,TRBV6-5,TRBJ2-5,.,.
TGCAGTGCTAGTCGACCCTTGGAAGAGACCCAGTACTTC,CSASRPLEETQYF,TRBV20-1,TRBJ2-5,.,few
TGTGCCAGCAGCCCCTCACTAGCGGGAGAGCAGTATTTT,CASSPSLAGEQYF,TRBV14,TRBJ2-3,TRBD2,.
TGTGCCATCTCAAAGTCAGACAACTCGGTTAACTACGGCTACACCTTC,CAISKSDNSVNYGYTF,TRBV10-3,TRBJ1-2,.,few
TGTGCCAGCAGCCAAGCGCCCAGGAATGTTCAGTACTTC,CASSQAPRNVQYF,TRBV4-2,TRBJ2-4,.,few
TGTGCCAGCAGCGCGCCTAGGGTTTCGGGGGGAAACACCATATATTTT,CASSAPRVSGGNTIYF,TRBV4-2,TRBJ1-3,.,few
TGTGCCAGCAGCCGACTAGCGTCTTACAATGAGCAGTTCTTC,CASSRLASYNEQFF,TRBV3-1,TRBJ2-1,TRBD2,few
TGCAGCGTTGAGGCAGAAAAACTGTTTTTT,CSVEAEKLFF,TRBV29-1,TRBJ1-4,.,few